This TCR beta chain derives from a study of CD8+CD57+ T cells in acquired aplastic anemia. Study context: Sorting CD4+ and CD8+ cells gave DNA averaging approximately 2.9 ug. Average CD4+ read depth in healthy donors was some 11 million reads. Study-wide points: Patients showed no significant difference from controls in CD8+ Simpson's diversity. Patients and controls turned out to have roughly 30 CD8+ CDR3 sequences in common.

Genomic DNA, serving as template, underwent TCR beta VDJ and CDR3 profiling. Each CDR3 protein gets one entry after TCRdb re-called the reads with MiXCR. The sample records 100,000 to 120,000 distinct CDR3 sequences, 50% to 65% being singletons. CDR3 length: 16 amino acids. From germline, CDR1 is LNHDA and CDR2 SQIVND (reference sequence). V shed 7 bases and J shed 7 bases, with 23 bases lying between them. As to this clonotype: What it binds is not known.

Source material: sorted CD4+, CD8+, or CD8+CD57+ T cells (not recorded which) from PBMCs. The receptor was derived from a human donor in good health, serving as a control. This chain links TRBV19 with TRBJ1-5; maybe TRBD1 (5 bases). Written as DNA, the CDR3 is TGTGCCAGTAATAATCTGTGGGAGGTCCCAGGGCAGCCCCAGCATTTT. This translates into CASNNLWEVPGQPQHF.